This TCR beta chain was obtained from a study of blood T cell repertoires in COVID-19 (dated by TCRdb to the early 2020s). Study-level background: Collaborator samples came from the United States, Italy and Spain and covered acute and convalescent phases of COVID-19. Where available, HLA class I and class II types were taken from metadata supplied by the sample provider and were not determined by assay-based typing. A de-identified subject ID, COVID-19 status, age in years and sex were almost always included in the sample metadata. Subjects who had been exposed to COVID-19, were actively infected with it, or had recovered from it provided the deeply sampled blood TCRbeta repertoires that made up the dataset. The repertoires were released in a freely available public database intended as a resource for research on the immune response to SARS-CoV-2. Samples came from the ongoing ImmuneRACE study (first 160 participants) plus 1,254 subjects from 6 global collaborators. The prospective study material was composed of cDNA or gDNA derived from T cells, B-cell-depleted T cells, or PBMCs.

TCRbeta CDR3 regions were amplified from genomic DNA using the immunoSEQ Assay, a bias-controlled multiplex PCR. In the paper's pipeline: The number of nucleated cells in each sample was estimated by amplification of reference gene primers within the assay. To quantify the absolute abundance of each unique TCRbeta CDR3 rearrangement, sequence reads were collapsed and filtered. For each sample, productive Simpson clonality was calculated as the square root of Simpson's diversity index over productive rearrangements. In TCRdb, the immuneACCESS table is reduced to in-frame sequences with V and J assigned. These tables do not hold every clone; where another copy was compared, an unresolved V gene accounts for under half, and the others remain unexplained. The DNA gave D and trimming, while V, J and clone size come from that table. The sample profile shows 250,000 to 300,000 clones; roughly 90% of them were found once. The ten largest clones capture roughly 2% of the sample.

Results and caveats for the whole study, not just this receptor: How much clinical and demographic metadata was included differed by source and by participant, and the metadata was provided uncurated.

The V and J ends are trimmed by 5 bases and 5 bases, leaving 12 bases between them. Inclusive of the bounding cysteine and phenylalanine, the CDR3 is 14 residues long. Just the 42-base CDR3 DNA is kept, in frame starting at base 1. According to the germline V gene (reference sequence), CDR1 reads LNHDA and CDR2 reads SQIVND. Collaborating institutions collected whole blood in K2EDTA tubes following their own protocols. For TCRbeta analysis, collaborators shipped samples in one of three forms: frozen whole blood, isolated PBMCs, or DNA extracted from either of those sample types. With respect to this clone: Its antigen remains undetermined. No much larger clone is present one base from it, and per-base qualities are unavailable.

This TCR was sampled from a man aged 30-40 years with active or convalescent COVID-19. Recombination joined TRBV19 with TRBJ1-4, with TRBD1 tentatively as D gene (5 bases match). The specimen was peripheral blood. CDR3 reads: CASSAFQGNEKLFF. The nucleotide sequence reads TGTGCCAGTAGTGCCTTTCAGGGCAATGAAAAACTGTTTTTT.